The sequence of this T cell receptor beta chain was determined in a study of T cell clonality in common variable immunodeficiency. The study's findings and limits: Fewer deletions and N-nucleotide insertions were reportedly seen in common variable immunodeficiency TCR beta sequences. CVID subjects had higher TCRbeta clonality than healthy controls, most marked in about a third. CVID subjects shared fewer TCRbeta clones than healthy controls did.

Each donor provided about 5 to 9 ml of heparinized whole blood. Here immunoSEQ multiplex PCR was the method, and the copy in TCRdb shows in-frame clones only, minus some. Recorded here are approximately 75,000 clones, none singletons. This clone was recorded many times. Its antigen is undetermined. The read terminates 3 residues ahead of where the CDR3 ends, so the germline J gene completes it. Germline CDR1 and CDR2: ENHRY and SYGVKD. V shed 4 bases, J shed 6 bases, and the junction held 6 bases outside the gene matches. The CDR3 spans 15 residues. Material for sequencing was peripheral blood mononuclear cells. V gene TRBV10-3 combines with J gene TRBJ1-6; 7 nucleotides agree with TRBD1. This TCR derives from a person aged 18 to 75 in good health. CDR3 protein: CAISGTGQLNSPLHF. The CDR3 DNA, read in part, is TGTGCCATCAGTGGGACGGGACAGCTTAATTCACCC.